These 25 T cell receptor beta chains share one sample of origin, sequenced in a study of cytomegalovirus exposure and HLA in healthy donors (dated by TCRdb to the late 2010s). Library preparation used the immunoSEQ multiplex PCR assay. The table comes from immuneACCESS by way of TCRdb, which keeps in-frame sequences with V and J called. Part of the clones is missing from these tables; in studies checked, under half for an unresolved V gene and the rest for unknown reasons. The sample records some 240,000 clones, 70% to 90% of which are singletons. Around 1.3% of the sample rests with the top ten. Sequencing was done on a sample of PBMCs. Receptors originate from a woman aged 30 to 39 in good health and CMV-seropositive.

J is TRBJ2-1 and V is TRBV6-5; the D gene is possibly TRBD1 (6 bases). This CDR3 has 16 amino acids. CDR1 is MNHEY, CDR2 SVGAGI, per germline. The ends were cut back, 0 bases at V and 4 bases at J, with 13 bases in the middle. CDR3 region: CASSYSAGTSYNEQFF. The CDR3 DNA reads TGTGCCAGCAGTTACTCTGCCGGGACAAGTTACAATGAGCAGTTCTTC.

The chain couples TRBV5-6 to TRBJ2-7, with D possibly TRBD1 on 8 matching bases. CDR1 is SGHDT, CDR2 YYEEEE, per germline. The CDR3 spans 19 residues. Between the trimmed V and J ends, which lost 4 bases and 3 bases, there was a span of 29 bases. CDR3 nucleotide sequence: TGTGCCAGCAGCCCCCGGACAGGGTTTTGGGGGAGGGACAACTACGAGCAGTACTTC. The encoded protein is CASSPRTGFWGRDNYEQYF.

This chain links TRBV11-3 with TRBJ2-7; the match to TRBD2 covers 11 bases. This CDR3 has 19 residues. In germline, CDR1 is SGHNT, CDR2 YENEEA. V lost 0 bases, J lost 0 bases, and 10 bases stayed unmatched. CDR3 in amino acids: CASSLDLGLAGGSSYEQYF. CDR3 coding DNA: TGTGCCAGCAGCTTAGATCTAGGTCTAGCGGGGGGAAGCTCCTACGAGCAGTACTTC.

Here the CDR3 DNA reads TGCGCCAGCAGCTTGGGACGGGATAGCGGGAGATCCAGAGAGACCCAGTACTTC. Translated: CASSLGRDSGRSRETQYF. The chain links TRBV5-1 to TRBJ2-5, with 9 bases identical to TRBD2. With 0 bases clipped from V and 4 bases from J, the junction kept 13 bases outside the gene matches. Germline values: CDR1 SGHRS, CDR2 YFSETQ. The CDR3 spans 18 residues. Combining the CDR3 with reference TRBV5-1 and TRBJ2-5 gives the whole variable domain KAGVTQTPRYLIKTRGQQVTLSCSPISGHRSVSWYQQTPGQGLQFLFEYFSETQRNKGNFPGRFSGRQFSNSRSEMNVSTLELGDSALYLCASSLGRDSGRSRETQYFGPGTRLLVL.

This chain links TRBV19 with TRBJ2-2; 7 nucleotides line up with TRBD2. The germline CDR1 and CDR2 sequences are LNHDA and SQIVND (reference sequence). J gave up 1 base and V 10 bases, and 6 bases lay outside the gene matches. This CDR3 spans 14 amino acids. The CDR3, as DNA: TGTGCCACTTCAGAGCGGGAGAACACCGGGGAGCTGTTTTTT. Translating it yields CATSERENTGELFF. The variable domain in full, completed from reference TRBV19 and TRBJ2-2, reads DGGITQSPKYLFRKEGQNVTLSCEQNLNHDAMYWYRQDPGQGLRLIYYSQIVNDFQKGDIAEGYSVSREKKESFPLTVTSAQKNPTAFYLCATSERENTGELFFGEGSRLTVL.

In the case of this clone: Other DNA sequences from this sample encode an identical CDR3 as well. The rearrangement links TRBV27 to TRBJ2-7; D is perhaps TRBD2 (6 bases). This CDR3 has 14 amino acids. Trimming left V 3 bases short and J 0 bases short, with 9 bases between. Germline V lookup: CDR1 MNHEY, CDR2 SMNVEV (reference sequence). CDR3 amino acids: CASSFSGSSYEQYF. The CDR3, as DNA: TGTGCCAGCAGTTTCTCCGGGAGCTCCTACGAGCAGTACTTC.

This clone was recorded once. The chain employs TRBV6-1 and TRBJ1-5; possible D gene TRBD1, 5 bases. The V end was cut by 8 bases, the J end by 0 bases, with 11 bases between. Germline CDR1 is MNHNS and CDR2 is SASEGT. The CDR3 is 14 residues long. CDR3 in amino acids: CASHTGYSNQPQHF. The CDR3 DNA follows: TGTGCCAGCCACACAGGATATAGCAATCAGCCCCAGCATTTT.

V gene TRBV9 combines with J gene TRBJ2-2; D might be TRBD1 (5 bases). V lost 1 base, J lost 5 bases, and 12 bases lay in between. The length of the CDR3 is 15 residues. CDR1 and CDR2 (germline): SGDLS, YYNGEE. Here the CDR3 DNA reads TGTGCCAGCAGCGTATTGCAGGGCTCGACCGGGGAGCTGTTTTTT. It translates to CASSVLQGSTGELFF.

The V call is TRBV6-5, the J call TRBJ2-7; 7 positions match TRBD2. Germline CDR1 MNHEY, CDR2 SVGAGI. V lost 0 bases and J lost 4; bases outside the gene matches: 9. The CDR3 consists of 16 residues. The CDR3 reads CASSYSISGNPYEQYF. The CDR3 DNA reads as TGTGCCAGCAGTTACTCGATCAGCGGGAACCCGTACGAGCAGTACTTC.

V and J are TRBV6-1 and TRBJ2-5; D is possibly TRBD1 (5 bases). The CDR3 contains 14 residues. The germline gives CDR1 MNHNS, CDR2 SASEGT. V shed 2 bases and J shed 1 base, with 8 bases lying between them. CDR3 sequence reads: CASSEPDSQETQYF. The DNA of the CDR3 is TGTGCCAGCAGTGAACCCGACAGCCAAGAGACCCAGTACTTC.

This clone was counted a single time. The chain couples TRBV5-6 to TRBJ1-2; TRBD1 matches 8 bases. Germline V gene data show CDR1 as SGHDT and CDR2 as YYEEEE. V lost 2 bases and J lost 7; bases outside the gene matches: 10. This CDR3 has 15 residues. The CDR3 sequence is CASSFSDRVFGGYTF. The DNA for the CDR3 is TGTGCCAGCAGCTTCTCGGACAGGGTCTTTGGTGGCTACACCTTC.

This chain joins TRBV2 and TRBJ2-1; 11 bases are shared with TRBD2. V was pared by 10 bases and J by 4 bases, with 9 bases of the junction left unmatched. Germline-derived CDR1 and CDR2 are SNHLY and FYNNEI. The CDR3 totals 15 residues. Here the CDR3 reads CAIDSGTSGYNEQFF. The DNA for the CDR3 is TGTGCCATCGATTCCGGGACTAGCGGTTACAATGAGCAGTTCTTC.

The J gene is TRBJ1-1, the V gene TRBV29-1; 7 bases are a match to TRBD1. Germline V gene lookup returns CDR1 SQVTM and CDR2 ANQGSEA. The CDR3 length is 18 residues. With V trimmed by 4 bases and J by 8 bases, 25 bases remained unmatched. CDR3 in DNA: TGCAGCGTTGTCTGGGTTCGTAGGACAGGCCCCTCGACTAAAGAAGCTTTCTTT. It yields the protein CSVVWVRRTGPSTKEAFF.

The chain has TRBV6-5 and TRBJ1-2; D is ambiguous. The CDR3 covers 15 residues. Between the trimmed V and J ends, which lost 0 bases and 6 bases, there was a span of 14 bases. Germline V gene sequence: CDR1 MNHEY, CDR2 SVGAGI. CDR3 coding DNA: TGTGCCAGCAGTTACTCGACGGGAAGAGGAAATGGCTACACCTTC. Protein: CASSYSTGRGNGYTF.

Comments on this clone: Just one base apart from a much larger clone, this may be a read error. This chain connects TRBV16 to TRBJ2-5; TRBD2 matches 8 bases. CDR1 and CDR2 (germline): KGHSY, FQNENV. V trimming: 5 bases; J trimming: 4 bases; junction bases outside the gene matches: 3. This CDR3 spans 13 amino acids. CDR3 in amino acids: CASSYLAGETQYF. For the CDR3, the DNA is TGTGCCAGCAGCTATCTAGCGGGAGAGACCCAGTACTTC.

This chain joins TRBV27 and TRBJ2-7, with 9 bases that match TRBD1. V trimming: 11 bases; J trimming: 2 bases; junction bases outside the gene matches: 7. This CDR3 spans 13 amino acids. Germline CDR1 MNHEY, CDR2 SMNVEV (reference sequence). CDR3 DNA sequence: TGTGCCTCCTCGACAGGGGGGCCCTACGAGCAGTACTTC. This gives the protein CASSTGGPYEQYF.

This chain uses TRBV28 with TRBJ1-4; 10 bases align to TRBD1. This CDR3 has 18 amino acids. Germline assignment: CDR1 MDHEN and CDR2 SYDVKM. The trim removed 6 bases at V and 8 bases at J, leaving 18 bases unmatched. The CDR3 sequence is CASRGTGQGLFEIEKLFF. Here the CDR3 DNA reads TGTGCCAGCAGAGGAACGGGACAGGGGTTATTTGAGATAGAAAAACTGTTTTTT.

The chain has TRBV10-3 and TRBJ1-1; the match to TRBD1 covers 7 bases. V shed 0 bases, J shed 1 base, and the junction held 5 bases outside the gene matches. The CDR3 runs to 16 residues. Germline loops: CDR1 ENHRY, CDR2 SYGVKD. The CDR3 is CAISESAGTANTEAFF. The DNA of the CDR3 is TGTGCCATCAGTGAGTCAGCTGGGACAGCGAACACTGAAGCTTTCTTT.

V and J are TRBV6-1 and TRBJ1-4; 7 bases fit TRBD1. This CDR3 has 17 amino acids. CDR1 MNHNS and CDR2 SASEGT come from the germline V gene. Trimming at V came to 2 bases and at J to 0 bases, leaving 6 bases not matched to a gene. The CDR3 loop is CASSEFGTASTNEKLFF. CDR3 in DNA: TGTGCCAGCAGTGAATTTGGGACAGCCTCAACTAATGAAAAACTGTTTTTT.

The V call is TRBV28, the J call TRBJ1-5; 7 nucleotides line up with TRBD1. Trimming cost V 7 bases and J 5 bases; bases outside gene matches: 8. CDR3 length: 14 residues. Germline lookup yields CDR1 MDHEN and CDR2 SYDVKM. CDR3 in amino acids: CASTLGGGHQPQHF. The CDR3 nucleotides read TGTGCCAGCACACTAGGAGGGGGCCATCAGCCCCAGCATTTT.

This clone was observed a handful of times. The CDR3 DNA reads TGTGCCAGCACCAAAACCGGGGAGCTGTTTTTT. This encodes CASTKTGELFF. The chain uses TRBV27 and TRBJ2-2; D gene uncertain. The V end was cut by 7 bases, the J end by 5 bases, with 5 bases between. This CDR3 comprises 11 residues. Germline V gene data show CDR1 as MNHEY and CDR2 as SMNVEV (reference sequence).

The chain carries TRBV2 and TRBJ2-5, with 10 bases identical to TRBD2. J lost 4 bases, V lost 6 bases, and 11 bases had no gene match. CDR1 is SNHLY, CDR2 FYNNEI, per germline. The CDR3 has 16 amino acids. The CDR3 DNA follows: TGTGCCAGCAGCCAAACTCTAGCGGGAGTTTTAGAGACCCAGTACTTC. Amino acids: CASSQTLAGVLETQYF.

V and J are TRBV28 and TRBJ1-1; possible D gene TRBD1, 5 bases. Germline CDR1 and CDR2: MDHEN and SYDVKM. The V gene lost 5 bases and the J gene lost 11 bases, with 12 bases spanning the gap. The CDR3 length is 11 residues. The CDR3 coding sequence is TGTGCCAGCAGTATTACAGGCCGGGCTTTCTTT. Its protein product is CASSITGRAFF.

The chain employs TRBV4-1 and TRBJ2-1; D perhaps matches TRBD2 (5 bases). The ends were cut back, 8 bases at V and 8 bases at J, with 16 bases in the middle. CDR1 is MGHRA and CDR2 is YSYEKL in the germline V gene. This CDR3 has 13 residues. The CDR3 nucleotides are TGCGCCAGCCGTTCCACTAGTAGCGATGAGCAGTTCTTC. Amino acids: CASRSTSSDEQFF.

This clone was recorded once. V usage is TRBV27 and J usage is TRBJ2-2; TRBD2 agrees at 7 bases. The V and J ends lost 6 bases and 4 bases, in that order; junction bases with no gene match: 8. The CDR3 sequence is 15 residues long. Germline V gene sequence: CDR1 MNHEY, CDR2 SMNVEV (reference sequence). This CDR3 is CASRRAGRVTGELFF. Written as DNA, the CDR3 is TGTGCCAGCAGGAGGGCAGGGAGGGTCACCGGGGAGCTGTTTTTT.